This T cell receptor (beta chain) is from a study of blood T cell repertoires in COVID-19. Germline values: CDR1 SGHRS, CDR2 YFSETQ. V lost 4 bases and J lost 5, with 6 bases in between. The CDR3 has 11 residues. Libraries were prepared by immunoSEQ multiplex PCR; TCRdb keeps only in-frame clonotypes and omits some of them. The table includes 100,000 to 150,000 clones, about 83% detected once. This clone was counted a few times. V gene TRBV5-1 combines with J gene TRBJ2-5, with D unclear. The receptor was isolated from an elderly man with active or convalescent COVID-19. Source material: peripheral blood. The CDR3 is CASSVQETQYF. For the CDR3, the DNA is TGCGCCAGCAGCGTTCAGGAGACCCAGTACTTC.